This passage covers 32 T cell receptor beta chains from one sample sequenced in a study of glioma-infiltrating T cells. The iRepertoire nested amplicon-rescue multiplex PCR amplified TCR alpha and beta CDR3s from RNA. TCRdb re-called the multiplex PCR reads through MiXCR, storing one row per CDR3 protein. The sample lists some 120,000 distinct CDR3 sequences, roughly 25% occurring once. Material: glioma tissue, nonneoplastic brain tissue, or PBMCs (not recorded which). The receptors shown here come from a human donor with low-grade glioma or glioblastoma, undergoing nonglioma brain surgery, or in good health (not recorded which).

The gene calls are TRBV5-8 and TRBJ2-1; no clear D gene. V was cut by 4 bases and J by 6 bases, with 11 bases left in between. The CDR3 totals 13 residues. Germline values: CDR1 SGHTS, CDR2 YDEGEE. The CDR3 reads CASSSHQFNEQFF. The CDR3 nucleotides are TGTGCCAGCAGCAGCCACCAGTTCAATGAGCAGTTCTTC.

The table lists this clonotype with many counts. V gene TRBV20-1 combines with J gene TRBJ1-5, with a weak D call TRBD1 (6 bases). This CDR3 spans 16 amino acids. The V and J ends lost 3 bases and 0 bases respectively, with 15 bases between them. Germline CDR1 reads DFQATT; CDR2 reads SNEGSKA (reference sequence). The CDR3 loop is CSASRTGTYSNQPQHF. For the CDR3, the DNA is TGCAGTGCTAGCCGCACAGGGACATATAGCAATCAGCCCCAGCATTTT.

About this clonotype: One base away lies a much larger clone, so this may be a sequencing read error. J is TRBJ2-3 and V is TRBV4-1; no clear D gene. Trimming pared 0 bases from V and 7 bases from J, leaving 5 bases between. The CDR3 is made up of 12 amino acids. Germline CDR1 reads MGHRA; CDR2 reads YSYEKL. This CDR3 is CASSQDGYTQYF. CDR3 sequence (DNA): TGCGCCAGCAGCCAAGATGGGTATACGCAGTATTTT.

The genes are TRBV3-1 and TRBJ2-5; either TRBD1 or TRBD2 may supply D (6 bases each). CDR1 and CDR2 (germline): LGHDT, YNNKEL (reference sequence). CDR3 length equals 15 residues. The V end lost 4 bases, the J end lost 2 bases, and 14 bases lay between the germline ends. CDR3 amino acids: CASSPPGAEQETQYF. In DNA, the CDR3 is TGTGCCAGCAGCCCCCCGGGGGCCGAACAAGAGACCCAGTACTTC.

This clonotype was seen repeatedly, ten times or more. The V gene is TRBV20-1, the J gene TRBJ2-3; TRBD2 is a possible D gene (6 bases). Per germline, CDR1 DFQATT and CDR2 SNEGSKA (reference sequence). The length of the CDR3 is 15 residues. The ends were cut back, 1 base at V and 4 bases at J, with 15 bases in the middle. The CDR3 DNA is TGCAGTGCTAGAGCTTCGGACTATTTACCAGATACGCAGTATTTT. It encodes CSARASDYLPDTQYF.

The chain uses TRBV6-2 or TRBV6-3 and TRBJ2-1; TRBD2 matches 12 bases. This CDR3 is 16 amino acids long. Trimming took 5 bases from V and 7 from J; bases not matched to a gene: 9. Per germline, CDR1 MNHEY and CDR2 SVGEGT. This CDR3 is CASSLLAGGPGNEQFF. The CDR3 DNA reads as TGTGCCAGCAGTCTTCTAGCGGGAGGGCCTGGAAATGAGCAGTTCTTC.

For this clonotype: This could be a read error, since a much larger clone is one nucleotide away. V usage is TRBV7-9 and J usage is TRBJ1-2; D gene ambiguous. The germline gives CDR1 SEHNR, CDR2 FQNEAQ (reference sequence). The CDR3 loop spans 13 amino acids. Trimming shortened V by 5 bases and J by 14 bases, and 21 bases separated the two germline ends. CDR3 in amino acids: CASSPHPDGLLTF. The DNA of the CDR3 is TGTGCCAGCAGCCCACATCCCGATGGACTACTAACCTTC.

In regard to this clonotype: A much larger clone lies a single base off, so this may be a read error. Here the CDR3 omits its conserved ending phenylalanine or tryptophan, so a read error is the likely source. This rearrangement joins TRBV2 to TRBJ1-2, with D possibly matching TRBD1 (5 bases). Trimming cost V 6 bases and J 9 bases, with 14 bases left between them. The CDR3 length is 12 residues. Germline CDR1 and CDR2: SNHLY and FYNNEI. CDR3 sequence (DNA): TGTGCCAGCAGGGGGACGGAACAGAGCTACACCCTC. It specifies CASRGTEQSYTL.

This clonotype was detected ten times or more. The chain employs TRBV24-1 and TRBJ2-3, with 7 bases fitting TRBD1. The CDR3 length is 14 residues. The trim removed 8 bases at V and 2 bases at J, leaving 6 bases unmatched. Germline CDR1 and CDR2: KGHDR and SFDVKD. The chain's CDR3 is CATMSGQATDTQYF. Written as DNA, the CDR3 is TGTGCCACCATGAGCGGACAGGCCACAGATACGCAGTATTTT.

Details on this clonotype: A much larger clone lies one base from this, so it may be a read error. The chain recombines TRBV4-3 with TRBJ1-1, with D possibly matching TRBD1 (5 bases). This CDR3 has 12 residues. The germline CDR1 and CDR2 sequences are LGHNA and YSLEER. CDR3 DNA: TGCGCCAGCAGCCACGGGGCGGCTGAAGCTTCCTTT. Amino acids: CASSHGAAEASF.

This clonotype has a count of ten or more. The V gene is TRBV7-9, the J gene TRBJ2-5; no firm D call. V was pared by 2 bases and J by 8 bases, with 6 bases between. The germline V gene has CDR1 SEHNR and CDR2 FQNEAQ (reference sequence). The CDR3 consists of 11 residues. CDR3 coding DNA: TGTGCCAGCAGCTTATCTAAAACCCAGTACTTC. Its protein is CASSLSKTQYF.

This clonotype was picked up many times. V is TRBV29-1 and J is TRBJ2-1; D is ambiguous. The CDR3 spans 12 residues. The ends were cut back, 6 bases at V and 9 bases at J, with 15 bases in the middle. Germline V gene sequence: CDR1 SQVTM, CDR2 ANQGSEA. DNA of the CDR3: TGCAGCGTATCTCTAGGTATTGGTGAGCAGTTCTTC. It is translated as CSVSLGIGEQFF.

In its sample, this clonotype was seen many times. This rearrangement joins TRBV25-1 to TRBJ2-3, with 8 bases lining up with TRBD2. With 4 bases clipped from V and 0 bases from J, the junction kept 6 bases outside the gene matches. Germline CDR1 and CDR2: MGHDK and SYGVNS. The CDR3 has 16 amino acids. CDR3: CASSAPGGTSTDTQYF. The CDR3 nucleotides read TGTGCCAGCAGTGCACCGGGAGGGACCAGCACAGATACGCAGTATTTT.

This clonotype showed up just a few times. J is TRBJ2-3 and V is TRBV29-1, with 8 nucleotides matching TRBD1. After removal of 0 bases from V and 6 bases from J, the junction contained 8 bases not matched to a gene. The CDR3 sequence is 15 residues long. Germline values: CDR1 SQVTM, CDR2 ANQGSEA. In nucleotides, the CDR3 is TGCAGCGTTGAAGATAAGGCAGGGGGCAGGGATACGCAGTATTTT. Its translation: CSVEDKAGGRDTQYF.

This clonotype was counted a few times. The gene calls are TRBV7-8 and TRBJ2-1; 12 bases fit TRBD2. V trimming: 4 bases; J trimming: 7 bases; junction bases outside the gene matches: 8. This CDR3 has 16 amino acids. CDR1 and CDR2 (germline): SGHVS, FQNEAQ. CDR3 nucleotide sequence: TGTGCCAGCAGCTCATTGACTAGCGGGAGTCTGAATGAGCAGTTCTTC. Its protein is CASSSLTSGSLNEQFF.

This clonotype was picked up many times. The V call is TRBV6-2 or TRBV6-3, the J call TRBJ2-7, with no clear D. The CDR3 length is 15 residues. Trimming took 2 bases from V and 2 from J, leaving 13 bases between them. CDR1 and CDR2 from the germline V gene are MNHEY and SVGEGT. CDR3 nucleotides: TGTGCCAGCAGTTACCCCCAAACAGTTACCTACGAGCAGTACTTC. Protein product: CASSYPQTVTYEQYF.

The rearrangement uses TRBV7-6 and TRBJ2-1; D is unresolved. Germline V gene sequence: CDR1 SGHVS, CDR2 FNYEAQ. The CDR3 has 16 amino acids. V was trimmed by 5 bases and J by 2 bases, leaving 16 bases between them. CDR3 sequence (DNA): TGTGCCAGCAGCCCGTACTACCAGCGCACCTACAATGAGCAGTTCTTC. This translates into CASSPYYQRTYNEQFF.

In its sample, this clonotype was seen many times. In DNA, the CDR3 is TGTGCCAGCAGTGTTCTAGGACTATGGTCTAATGAGCAGTTCTTC. This sequence encodes CASSVLGLWSNEQFF. The gene calls are TRBV6-1 and TRBJ2-1; D is possibly TRBD2 (6 bases). Trimming cost V 4 bases and J 7 bases, with 17 bases left between them. CDR1 is MNHNS and CDR2 is SASEGT in the germline V gene. The CDR3 contains 15 residues.

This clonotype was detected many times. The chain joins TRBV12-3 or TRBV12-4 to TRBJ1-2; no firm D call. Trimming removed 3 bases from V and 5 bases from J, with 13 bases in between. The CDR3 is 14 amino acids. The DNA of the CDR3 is TGTGCCAGCAGTTTGTATGGGTTTGGGTATGGCTACACCTTC. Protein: CASSLYGFGYGYTF.

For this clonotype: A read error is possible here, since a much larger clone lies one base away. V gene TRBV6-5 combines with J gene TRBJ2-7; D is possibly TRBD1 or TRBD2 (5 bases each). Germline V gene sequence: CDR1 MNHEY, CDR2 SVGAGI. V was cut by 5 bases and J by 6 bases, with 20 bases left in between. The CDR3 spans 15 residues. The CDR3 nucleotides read TGTGCCAGCAGTCAGGACCATCTGGGACGGGGCGAGCAGTACTTC. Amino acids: CASSQDHLGRGEQYF.

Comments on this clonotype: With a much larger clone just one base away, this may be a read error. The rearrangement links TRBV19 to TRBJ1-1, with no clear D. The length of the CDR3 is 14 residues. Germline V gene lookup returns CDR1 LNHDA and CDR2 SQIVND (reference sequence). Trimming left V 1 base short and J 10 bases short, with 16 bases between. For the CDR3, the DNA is TGTGCCAGTAGTATAGGCGGCGGGGTGTCTGGAGCTTTCTTT. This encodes CASSIGGGVSGAFF.

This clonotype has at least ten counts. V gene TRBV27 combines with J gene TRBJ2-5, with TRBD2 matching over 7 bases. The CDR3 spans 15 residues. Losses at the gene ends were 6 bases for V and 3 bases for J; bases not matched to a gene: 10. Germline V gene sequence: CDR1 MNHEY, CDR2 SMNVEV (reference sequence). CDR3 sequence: CASSTPSGTKETQYF. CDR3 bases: TGTGCCAGCAGCACCCCCAGCGGGACGAAAGAGACCCAGTACTTC.

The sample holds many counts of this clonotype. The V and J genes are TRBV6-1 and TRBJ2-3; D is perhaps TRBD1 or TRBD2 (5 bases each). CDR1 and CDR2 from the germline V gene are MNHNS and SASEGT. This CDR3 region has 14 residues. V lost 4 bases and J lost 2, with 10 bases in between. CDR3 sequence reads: CASSVTGLTDTQYF. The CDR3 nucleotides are TGTGCCAGCAGTGTTACGGGGCTCACAGATACGCAGTATTTT.

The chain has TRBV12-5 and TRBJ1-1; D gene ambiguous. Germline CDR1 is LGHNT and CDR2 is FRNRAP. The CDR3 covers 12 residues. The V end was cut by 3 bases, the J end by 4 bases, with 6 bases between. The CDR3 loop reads CASGFETTEAFF. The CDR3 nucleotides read TGTGCTAGTGGTTTTGAAACCACTGAAGCTTTCTTT.

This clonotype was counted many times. In nucleotides, the CDR3 is TGTGCCAGCAAGGAGAGAACAGATACGCAGTATTTT. It translates to CASKERTDTQYF. This chain uses TRBV6-2 or TRBV6-3 with TRBJ2-3; D unresolved. This CDR3 contains 12 residues. The V and J ends lost 7 bases and 3 bases respectively, with 8 bases between them. The V gene's germline CDR1 is MNHEY and CDR2 SVGEGT.

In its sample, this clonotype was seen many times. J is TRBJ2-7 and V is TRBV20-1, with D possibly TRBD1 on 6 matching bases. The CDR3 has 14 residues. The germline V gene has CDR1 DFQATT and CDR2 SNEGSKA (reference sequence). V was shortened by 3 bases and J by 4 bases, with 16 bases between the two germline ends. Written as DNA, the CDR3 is TGCAGTGCTAGGGGGACGGTCACAGGGTACGAGCAGTACTTC. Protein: CSARGTVTGYEQYF.

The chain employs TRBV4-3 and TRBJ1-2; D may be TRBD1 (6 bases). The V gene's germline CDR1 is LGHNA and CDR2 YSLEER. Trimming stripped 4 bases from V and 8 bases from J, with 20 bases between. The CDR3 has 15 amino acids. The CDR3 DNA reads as TGCGCCAGCAGCCGAGTCACAATACAGGGATCCGGCTACACCTTC. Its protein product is CASSRVTIQGSGYTF.

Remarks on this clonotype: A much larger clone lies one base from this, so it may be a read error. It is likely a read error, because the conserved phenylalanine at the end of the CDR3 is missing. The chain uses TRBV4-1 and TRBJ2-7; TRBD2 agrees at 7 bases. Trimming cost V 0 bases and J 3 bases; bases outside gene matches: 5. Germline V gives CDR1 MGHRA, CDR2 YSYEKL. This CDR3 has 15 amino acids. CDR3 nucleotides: TGCGCCAGCAGCCAAGATCACGGGGACTACTACGAGCAGTACCTC. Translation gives CASSQDHGDYYEQYL.

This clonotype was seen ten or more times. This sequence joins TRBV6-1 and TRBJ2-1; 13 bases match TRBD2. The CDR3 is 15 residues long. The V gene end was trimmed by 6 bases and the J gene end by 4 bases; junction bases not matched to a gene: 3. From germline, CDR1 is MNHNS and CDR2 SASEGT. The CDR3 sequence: CASRQLAGGYNEQFF. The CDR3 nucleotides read TGTGCCAGCAGGCAACTAGCGGGAGGGTACAATGAGCAGTTCTTC.

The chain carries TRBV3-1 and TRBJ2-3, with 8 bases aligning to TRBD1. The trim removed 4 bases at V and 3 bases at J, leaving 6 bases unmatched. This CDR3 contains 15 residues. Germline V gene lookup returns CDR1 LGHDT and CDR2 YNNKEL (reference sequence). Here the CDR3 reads CASSPRTGKTDTQYF. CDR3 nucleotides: TGTGCCAGCAGCCCAAGGACAGGGAAGACAGATACGCAGTATTTT.

Here the CDR3 reads CASSQLWSGANVLTF. DNA for the CDR3: TGTGCCAGCAGTCAGCTGTGGTCTGGGGCCAACGTCCTGACTTTC. This chain links TRBV6-1 with TRBJ2-6; D uncertain. Trimming left V 5 bases short and J 1 base short, with 9 bases between. The CDR3 is made up of 15 amino acids. CDR1 MNHNS and CDR2 SASEGT come from the germline V gene.

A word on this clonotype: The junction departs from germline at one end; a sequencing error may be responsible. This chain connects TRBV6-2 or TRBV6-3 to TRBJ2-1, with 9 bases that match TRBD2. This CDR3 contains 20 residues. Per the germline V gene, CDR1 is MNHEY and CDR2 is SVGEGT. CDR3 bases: TGTGCCAGCAGTCACTCAGCCCTAGCGGGGTTAGCCCGCTCCTACAATGAGCAGTTCTTC. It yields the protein CASSHSALAGLARSYNEQFF.